This T cell receptor beta chain was identified during a study of control samples from healthy donors and cancer patients. Only in-frame clones appear in the TCRdb table, and some are missing; sequencing was by immunoSEQ multiplex PCR. The sample shows more than 140,000 clones, around 90% of them seen only once. Trimming cost V 7 bases and J 2 bases; bases outside gene matches: 10. The germline V gene has CDR1 MNHEY and CDR2 SVGAGI. This CDR3 region has 15 residues. The specimen sequenced was blood. The V gene is TRBV6-5, the J gene TRBJ2-5; the match to TRBD1 covers 7 bases. This receptor was identified in a man aged 18 to 29 in good health. CDR3 bases: TGTGCCAGCATCCGAGGGGGCGGACTTCAAGAGACCCAGTACTTC. Protein: CASIRGGGLQETQYF.